These 4 T cell receptor beta chains were sequenced from one sample in a study of T cell responses to AZD1222 COVID-19 vaccine. Sequencing used immunoSEQ multiplex PCR; TCRdb keeps in-frame clones, though not all of them. The sample lists around 180,000 clones; roughly nine tenths were seen once. The specimen comprised peripheral blood, sampled on day 0 of AZD1222 vaccination. These receptors all come from an adult in good health.

The sample holds one count of this clone. The gene calls are TRBV6-2 or TRBV6-3 and TRBJ2-3; the match to TRBD2 covers 8 bases. Germline assignment: CDR1 MNHEY and CDR2 SVGEGT. The CDR3 sequence is 12 residues long. The ends lost 2 bases at V and 13 bases at J; junction bases unmatched: 5. CDR3 nucleotide sequence: TGTGCCAGCAGTTACGGAGCGGGGGAGGAGTATTTT. This codes for CASSYGAGEEYF.

The chain joins TRBV7-2 to TRBJ2-7; 7 bases match TRBD1. The CDR3 runs 15 residues. Trimming took 5 bases from V and 0 from J; bases not matched to a gene: 7. The V gene's germline CDR1 is SGHTA and CDR2 FQGNSA. CDR3 loop: CASSTMTGSSYEQYF. In DNA form, the CDR3 reads TGTGCCAGCAGCACGATGACAGGGAGCTCCTACGAGCAGTACTTC.

V usage is TRBV7-6 and J usage is TRBJ1-5, with TRBD1 as a possible D gene (5 bases). The CDR3 is 13 residues long. Trimming shortened V by 5 bases and J by 0 bases, and 5 bases separated the two germline ends. CDR1 SGHVS and CDR2 FNYEAQ come from the germline V gene. CDR3 sequence (DNA): TGTGCCAGCAGCGGGGGTAGCAATCAGCCCCAGCATTTT. It is translated as CASSGGSNQPQHF.

This clone was picked up one time. V is TRBV4-1 and J is TRBJ2-7, with D possibly being TRBD2 (5 bases). The germline V and J ends were trimmed by 3 bases and 5 bases, with 14 bases remaining between them. The CDR3 has 14 residues. Germline V gene data show CDR1 as MGHRA and CDR2 as YSYEKL. The CDR3 bases are TGCGCCAGCAGCCAGGTTATAGACGGGAACGAGCAGTACTTC. Amino acids: CASSQVIDGNEQYF.